This T cell receptor beta chain originates from a study of CD8 T cells in ankylosing spondylitis (TCRdb year 2017). Some background on the complete study: To find TCR variants linked to disease, the study profiled T cell receptor beta repertoires in ankylosing spondylitis patients and healthy donors. Peripheral blood was sampled, and synovial fluid was additionally collected from ankylosing spondylitis patients. The full study cohort comprised about 23 ankylosing spondylitis patients and roughly 100 healthy donors.

Data came from an Illumina HiSeq 2500. Quantitative 5'-RACE with molecular barcodes was the method used to prepare the TCR beta libraries. Under the source paper's analysis protocol: Disease-linked TCR variants were identified with a new computational method built on a probabilistic model of VDJ rearrangement. TCRdb handled the public reads itself, with Q25 trimming in fastp and clone calling in MiXCR, and kept productive beta chains. Identical CDR3 proteins give one entry, which carries the most common genes and DNA. The V and J calls here are based on TCRdb, not the publication. The table for this sample lists roughly 450,000 distinct CDR3 sequences; 25% to 30% of them were counted only once. The top ten clonotypes cover 0.89% of the sample. V is reduced by 2 bases and J by 5 bases, leaving a spacing of 14 bases between them. The CDR3 contains 15 residues, cysteine and phenylalanine counted. Only CDR3 DNA remains: 45 bases, in frame from the first base. The CDR1 and CDR2 encoded by the germline V gene are SGDLS and YYNGEE.

This clonotype appeared many times. This clone's antigen is unknown. Base qualities are missing; no much larger clone stands one base away. Paper-wide results and their limitations: According to the report, matched synovial fluid samples from ankylosing spondylitis patients were significantly enriched for the disease-linked clones. A CD8+ phenotype was shown by the disease-linked clones, which were found at relatively low frequencies in peripheral blood. Some motif variants were previously reported in synovial fluid and blood of reactive arthritis patients, suggesting common disease-initiation mechanisms. A TCR beta motif of about 8 highly homologous amino acid variants appeared characteristic of blood from ankylosing spondylitis patients.

Rearrangement joined TRBV9 to TRBJ2-1, with TRBD2 tentatively as D gene (5 bases match). The sequence was obtained from a male donor with ankylosing spondylitis. The sample taken for sequencing was blood, either unsorted or a sorted T cell fraction (not recorded which). CDR3 protein: CASSVRQRGDNEQFF. The nucleotides read TGTGCCAGCAGCGTCCGGCAACGGGGTGACAATGAGCAGTTCTTC.